The 17 T cell receptor beta chains below come from one sample, sequenced in a study of blood T cell repertoires in COVID-19. Sequencing used immunoSEQ multiplex PCR; TCRdb keeps in-frame clones, though not all of them. This sample carries about 530,000 clones, approximately 88% of them seen once, and the ten largest clones take 7.8%. Specimen: peripheral blood. The receptors here all came from a woman between 50 and 59 years old with COVID-19, enrolled during active disease.

The chain uses TRBV2 and TRBJ2-1; TRBD1 matches 10 bases. V shed 8 bases and J 4 bases; nucleotides not matched to a gene: 5. The germline gives CDR1 SNHLY, CDR2 FYNNEI. This CDR3 has 14 residues. CDR3 DNA sequence: TGTGCCAGCCAAAGGGGACAGGGGTACAATGAGCAGTTCTTC. This translates into CASQRGQGYNEQFF.

V gene TRBV9 combines with J gene TRBJ1-3, with D unclear. V shed 0 bases and J shed 4 bases, with 5 bases lying between them. The length of the CDR3 is 13 residues. Germline-derived CDR1 and CDR2 are SGDLS and YYNGEE. CDR3 DNA sequence: TGTGCCAGCAGCGTAGGTGAGGGAAACACCATATATTTT. Translated, it gives CASSVGEGNTIYF.

V usage is TRBV20-1 and J usage is TRBJ2-3, with TRBD2 matching over 7 bases. The V gene end was trimmed by 3 bases and the J gene end by 2 bases; junction bases not matched to a gene: 17. This CDR3 is built from 18 residues. CDR1 and CDR2 (germline): DFQATT, SNEGSKA (reference sequence). The CDR3 coding sequence is TGCAGTGCTAGTGGATTCTTGACTAGCCCTCTACCCACAGATACGCAGTATTTT. Its protein product is CSASGFLTSPLPTDTQYF.

The rearrangement links TRBV30 to TRBJ1-1; D remains ambiguous. Germline lookup yields CDR1 GTSNPN and CDR2 SVGIG (reference sequence). V was clipped by 0 bases and J by 3 bases, with 8 bases between them. The CDR3 spans 13 residues. CDR3 protein: CAWSVLQDTEAFF. DNA for the CDR3: TGTGCCTGGAGTGTACTTCAGGACACTGAAGCTTTCTTT.

In its sample, this clone was seen a few times. The V call is TRBV4-1, the J call TRBJ2-5; a possible D gene is TRBD1 (6 bases). There are 13 residues in the CDR3. CDR1 is MGHRA and CDR2 is YSYEKL in the germline V gene. The germline V and J ends were trimmed by 0 bases and 11 bases, with 13 bases remaining between them. CDR3 loop: CASSQDYRAPQYF. CDR3 bases: TGCGCCAGCAGCCAAGATTACAGGGCCCCTCAGTACTTC.

This clone was counted only a few times. The rearrangement joins TRBV5-6 to TRBJ2-2; D is unresolved. The V and J ends lost 2 bases and 7 bases respectively, with 6 bases between them. CDR1 SGHDT and CDR2 YYEEEE come from the germline V gene. This CDR3 has 12 amino acids. The CDR3 DNA follows: TGTGCCAGCAGCTTTTTAAACGGGGAGCTGTTTTTT. Translated: CASSFLNGELFF.

The chain has TRBV11-2 and TRBJ1-2; possible D gene TRBD1, 6 bases. V lost 6 bases to trimming and J lost 3 bases, with 23 bases between them. Germline V gene data show CDR1 as SGHAT and CDR2 as FQNNGV. The CDR3 totals 17 residues. CDR3 sequence (DNA): TGTGCCAGCAGGAGGACAGAACGACGAGACGTCGACTATGGCTACACCTTC. As protein: CASRRTERRDVDYGYTF.

The J gene is TRBJ1-6, the V gene TRBV5-4; TRBD1 is a possible D gene (5 bases). This CDR3 has 14 amino acids. Between the trimmed V and J ends, which lost 4 bases and 8 bases, there was a span of 13 bases. Germline CDR1 reads SGHNT; CDR2 reads YYREEE (reference sequence). CDR3 nucleotide sequence: TGTGCCAGCAGCGCCCCCGACAGAGATTCACCCCTCCACTTT. Its translation: CASSAPDRDSPLHF.

This chain joins TRBV6-1 and TRBJ1-2, with 8 bases aligning to TRBD1. The CDR3 is 15 amino acids. CDR1 MNHNS and CDR2 SASEGT come from the germline V gene. V gave up 2 bases and J gave up 4 bases; unmatched junction bases: 6. Here the CDR3 DNA reads TGTGCCAGCAGTGAAAACCAGGGGGCATCCTATGGCTACACCTTC. Translated, it gives CASSENQGASYGYTF.

The chain has TRBV7-2 and TRBJ1-2, with 8 bases matching TRBD1. V was pared by 4 bases and J by 4 bases, with 11 bases of the junction left unmatched. This CDR3 is built from 16 residues. Germline V CDR1 and CDR2: SGHTA, FQGNSA. As DNA, the CDR3 is TGTGCCAGCAGCTCCCCGAGGACAGGGAGGACCTATGGCTACACCTTC. Its protein product is CASSSPRTGRTYGYTF.

The chain has TRBV18 and TRBJ1-5; 7 positions agree with TRBD1. Germline loops: CDR1 KGHSH, CDR2 LQKENI. The CDR3 is made up of 14 amino acids. The V segment lost 6 bases and the J segment 15 bases; nucleotides outside the gene matches: 17. Written as DNA, the CDR3 is TGTGCCAGCTCCTCCGCCGAAGGGGGCAGGGTAAGGCATTTT. Protein sequence: CASSSAEGGRVRHF. Combining the CDR3 with reference TRBV18 and TRBJ1-5 gives the whole variable domain NAGVMQNPRHLVRRRGQEARLRCSPMKGHSHVYWYRQLPEEGLKFMVYLQKENIIDESGMPKERFSAEFPKEGPSILRIQQVVRGDSAAYFCASSSAEGGRVRHFGDGTRLSIL.

This chain uses TRBV6-5 with TRBJ1-5, with unresolved D. V was clipped by 4 bases and J by 3 bases, with 4 bases between them. The CDR3 has 12 residues. The germline gives CDR1 MNHEY, CDR2 SVGAGI. In DNA, the CDR3 is TGTGCCAGCAGTTCCAACAATCAGCCCCAGCATTTT. Protein product: CASSSNNQPQHF.

This rearrangement joins TRBV6-5 to TRBJ1-2; D uncertain. The CDR3 has 13 residues. V was cut by 0 bases and J by 3 bases, with 5 bases left in between. Germline loops: CDR1 MNHEY, CDR2 SVGAGI. The CDR3 protein is CASSYSSDYGYTF. The CDR3, as DNA: TGTGCCAGCAGTTACTCGTCAGACTATGGCTACACCTTC.

The chain recombines TRBV7-3 with TRBJ2-7; possible D gene TRBD2, 5 bases. Trimming took 0 bases from V and 2 from J, leaving 8 bases between them. Germline V gives CDR1 SGHTA, CDR2 FQGTGA. The CDR3 is 14 residues long. Here the CDR3 DNA reads TGTGCCAGCAGCTTAACAGGGAGCCCCTACGAGCAGTACTTC. Protein: CASSLTGSPYEQYF. Supplemented by reference TRBV7-3 and TRBJ2-7, the full variable domain reads GAGVSQTPSNKVTEKGKYVELRCDPISGHTALYWYRQSLGQGPEFLIYFQGTGAADDSGLPNDRFFAVRPEGSVSTLKIQRTERGDSAVYLCASSLTGSPYEQYFGPGTRLTVT.

V and J are TRBV30 and TRBJ1-2; 8 bases are a match to TRBD1. Germline loops: CDR1 GTSNPN, CDR2 SVGIG (reference sequence). The CDR3 spans 12 residues. V shed 5 bases, J shed 8 bases, and the junction held 7 bases outside the gene matches. The CDR3 spells CAWLPGGVGYTF. CDR3 nucleotides: TGTGCCTGGCTTCCAGGGGGCGTAGGCTACACCTTC.

V gene TRBV12-3 or TRBV12-4 combines with J gene TRBJ1-1; 7 bases agree with TRBD1. The CDR3 runs to 13 residues. Germline trimming cut 5 bases from V and 4 bases from J; bases unmatched to any gene: 4. The DNA for the CDR3 is TGTGCCAGCAGTGGCCCAGGGGGCACTGAAGCTTTCTTT. Translated: CASSGPGGTEAFF.

The genes are TRBV6-5 and TRBJ1-2, with TRBD1 matching over 9 bases. Trimming cost V 0 bases and J 6 bases; bases outside gene matches: 5. There are 15 residues in the CDR3. Looked up from germline, CDR1 is MNHEY and CDR2 is SVGAGI. The CDR3 bases are TGTGCCAGCAGTTACTCGGGACAGGGACGACATGGCTACACCTTC. Amino acids: CASSYSGQGRHGYTF.